The clone carrying this TCR beta chain was seen ten or more times. The antigen remains undetermined. This sample was taken from a study of T cell repertoires in cytomegalovirus infection. Turning to the study itself: The public TCR beta signatures pointed to both CMV infection and matching HLA type.

V was cut by 5 bases and J by 10 bases, with 9 bases left in between. Germline assignment: CDR1 MNHEY and CDR2 SMNVEV (reference sequence). The CDR3 consists of 12 residues. TCRdb independently ran MiXCR on the reads; one entry per CDR3 protein. Here the sample spans about a million distinct CDR3 sequences, around 30% being singletons. Study findings and constraints: HLA-C-restricted CMV-specific TCR beta clonotypes were dominant in the ex vivo response. Cumulated frequencies of public TCR beta families served to identify carriers of CMV plus the relevant HLA.

The receptor's source is a human donor in good health (CMV status not recorded). Some clones in this sample may be carry-over from other donors' samples. The sample here was cultured CD8+ T cells from PBMCs, taken from culture after CMV antigen stimulation. The chain links TRBV27 to TRBJ1-6, with no clear D. The CDR3 protein is CASSVGKSPLHF. The CDR3 DNA reads as TGTGCCAGCAGTGTAGGAAAATCACCCCTCCACTTT.